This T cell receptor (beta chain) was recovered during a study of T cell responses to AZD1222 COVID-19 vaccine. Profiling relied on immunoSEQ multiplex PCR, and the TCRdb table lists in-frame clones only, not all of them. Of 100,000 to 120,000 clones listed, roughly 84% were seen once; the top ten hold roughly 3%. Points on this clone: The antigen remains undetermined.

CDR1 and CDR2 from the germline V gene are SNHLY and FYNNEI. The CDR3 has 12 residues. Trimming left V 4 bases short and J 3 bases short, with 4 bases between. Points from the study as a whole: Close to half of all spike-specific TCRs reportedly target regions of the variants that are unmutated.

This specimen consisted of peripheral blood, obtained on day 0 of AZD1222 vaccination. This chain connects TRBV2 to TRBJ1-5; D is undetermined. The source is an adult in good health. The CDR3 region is CASSGTNQPQHF. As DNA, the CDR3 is TGTGCCAGCAGTGGGACCAATCAGCCCCAGCATTTT.